One sample yielded the 16 T cell receptor beta chains listed below, sequenced in a study of CD8 T cells in ankylosing spondylitis. One entry per CDR3 protein results from TCRdb running MiXCR on the 5' RACE reads. The table records some 240,000 distinct CDR3 sequences, 8.6% of them present only once. Material: blood, either unsorted or a sorted T cell fraction (not recorded which). These TCRs come from a male donor with ankylosing spondylitis or in good health (not recorded which).

This clonotype was seen a few times. The rearrangement links TRBV18 to TRBJ1-1, with D maybe TRBD1 (5 bases). The CDR3 consists of 15 residues. Per the germline V gene, CDR1 is KGHSH and CDR2 is LQKENI. V was trimmed by 3 bases and J by 0 bases, leaving 11 bases between them. CDR3 DNA sequence: TGTGCCAGCTCACCTATTCGGGGCATGAACACTGAAGCTTTCTTT. Protein sequence: CASSPIRGMNTEAFF.

This clonotype came up many times. This sequence joins TRBV7-2 and TRBJ1-2; the D gene is possibly TRBD1 (6 bases). V was pared by 5 bases and J by 4 bases, with 8 bases between. Germline assignment: CDR1 SGHTA and CDR2 FQGNSA. This CDR3 has 12 residues. The CDR3 DNA follows: TGTGCCAGCAGCCTGGACAGCTATGGCTACACCTTC. This encodes CASSLDSYGYTF.

This clonotype showed up many times. The V call is TRBV7-9, the J call TRBJ2-7; D remains ambiguous. With 4 bases removed from V and 2 bases from J, the gap between germline ends came to 6 bases. CDR1 is SEHNR and CDR2 is FQNEAQ in the germline V gene (reference sequence). The CDR3 is 12 amino acids. The CDR3 protein is CASSYGPYEQYF. The CDR3 coding sequence is TGTGCCAGCAGCTACGGACCCTACGAGCAGTACTTC.

This clonotype was observed many times. V gene TRBV25-1 combines with J gene TRBJ2-3; TRBD1 aligns across 8 bases. The CDR3 has 15 residues. J lost 3 bases, V lost 11 bases, and 13 bases had no gene match. Germline loops: CDR1 MGHDK, CDR2 SYGVNS. DNA of the CDR3: TGTGCCCGAAGCAGGAAGACAGGGGCAACAGATACGCAGTATTTT. Its translation: CARSRKTGATDTQYF.

This clonotype was seen more than once but under ten times. The chain links TRBV7-2 to TRBJ1-5; D possibly corresponds to TRBD1 (5 bases). The CDR3 length is 15 residues. The V and J ends lost 5 bases and 6 bases respectively, with 17 bases between them. CDR1 is SGHTA and CDR2 is FQGNSA in the germline V gene. The CDR3 reads CASSLVGGTGQPQHF. For the CDR3, the DNA is TGTGCCAGCAGCCTGGTGGGGGGGACCGGTCAGCCCCAGCATTTT.

This clonotype was counted many times. The chain is built from TRBV20-1 and TRBJ1-5; no definite D call. The CDR3 runs to 13 residues. Germline CDR1 DFQATT, CDR2 SNEGSKA (reference sequence). Between the trimmed V and J ends, which lost 1 base and 5 bases, there was a span of 9 bases. The CDR3 DNA sequence: TGCAGTGCTAGAGTGGGCCTGGATCAGCCCCAGCATTTT. Translation gives CSARVGLDQPQHF.

The genes are TRBV4-2 and TRBJ1-3; no reliable D call. V lost 4 bases to trimming and J lost 0 bases, with 10 bases between them. CDR1 is LGHNA, CDR2 YNFKEQ, per germline. The CDR3 is made up of 15 amino acids. CDR3 DNA sequence: TGTGCCAGCAGCCCTGAGGTCGTCTCTGGAAACACCATATATTTT. This translates into CASSPEVVSGNTIYF.

This clonotype has at least ten counts. The chain recombines TRBV25-1 with TRBJ2-5, with TRBD1 as a possible D gene (5 bases). V lost 1 base, J lost 3 bases, and 9 bases lay in between. Germline loops: CDR1 MGHDK, CDR2 SYGVNS. This CDR3 is 14 amino acids long. CDR3 nucleotides: TGTGCCAGCAGTGAATCCGAGACAGAAGAGACCCAGTACTTC. It yields the protein CASSESETEETQYF.

This clonotype occurred many times. V usage is TRBV27 and J usage is TRBJ1-2; D not resolved. CDR1 is MNHEY and CDR2 is SMNVEV in the germline V gene (reference sequence). The CDR3 covers 14 residues. V was pared by 6 bases and J by 2 bases, with 13 bases between. The CDR3 bases are TGTGCCAGCAGGCCCTTGGGAATCAACTATGGCTACACCTTC. It encodes CASRPLGINYGYTF.

Comment on this clonotype: This is likely an artifact of a read error, given a far larger clone one base away. The V gene is TRBV5-5, the J gene TRBJ1-1; possibly TRBD1 for D (5 bases). Germline V gene lookup returns CDR1 SGHKS and CDR2 YYEKEE (reference sequence). V lost 0 bases and J lost 6, with 12 bases in between. The CDR3 sequence is 14 residues long. CDR3 in amino acids: CASSLGQLNPEAFF. In DNA, the CDR3 is TGTGCCAGCAGCTTGGGACAGCTTAACCCTGAAGCTTTCTTT.

This clonotype was observed at least ten times. The rearrangement joins TRBV5-6 to TRBJ1-6, with D possibly being TRBD1 (5 bases). Looked up from germline, CDR1 is SGHDT and CDR2 is YYEEEE. The V end lost 3 bases, the J end lost 9 bases, and 7 bases lay between the germline ends. CDR3 length: 12 residues. The CDR3 loop reads CASSSGFSPLHF. The DNA of the CDR3 is TGTGCCAGCAGCTCAGGGTTTTCACCCCTCCACTTT.

The sample holds many counts of this clonotype. V gene TRBV5-1 combines with J gene TRBJ2-2, with D perhaps assigned TRBD1 or TRBD2 (5 bases each). The CDR3 is 15 amino acids. V lost 3 bases, J lost 0 bases, and 9 bases lay in between. Germline CDR1 is SGHRS and CDR2 is YFSETQ. CDR3 loop: CASSSGGPNTGELFF. The DNA of the CDR3 is TGCGCCAGCAGCTCTGGGGGACCGAACACCGGGGAGCTGTTTTTT.

The chain has TRBV6-1 and TRBJ2-1, with 12 nucleotides matching TRBD2. The V gene end was trimmed by 6 bases and the J gene end by 4 bases; junction bases not matched to a gene: 4. Looked up from germline, CDR1 is MNHNS and CDR2 is SASEGT. CDR3 length: 15 amino acids. CDR3 bases: TGTGCCAGCAGGTCACTAGCGGGAGGTTACAATGAGCAGTTCTTC. Its protein product is CASRSLAGGYNEQFF.

CDR3 nucleotides: TGTGCCAGCCATCCCGGGACGGGGAGGTCGTTGCCACCCCTCCACTTT. This codes for CASHPGTGRSLPPLHF. This chain links TRBV6-1 with TRBJ1-6; perhaps TRBD1 as D (5 bases). Trimming shortened V by 8 bases and J by 11 bases, and 25 bases separated the two germline ends. The CDR3 contains 16 residues. The germline CDR1 and CDR2 sequences are MNHNS and SASEGT.

Many counts were recorded for this clonotype. The gene calls are TRBV12-3 or TRBV12-4 and TRBJ2-3, with a possible D match to TRBD2 (5 bases). Trimming stripped 1 base from V and 6 bases from J, with 8 bases between. This CDR3 is built from 13 residues. CDR3 amino acids: CASSLGTPDTQYF. CDR3 DNA sequence: TGTGCCAGCAGTTTAGGGACTCCCGATACGCAGTATTTT.

This clonotype came up many times. The chain is built from TRBV27 and TRBJ2-1; the D gene is possibly TRBD2 (5 bases). The CDR3 is made up of 14 amino acids. V lost 7 bases, J lost 2 bases, and 12 bases lay in between. The germline V gene encodes CDR1 MNHEY and CDR2 SMNVEV (reference sequence). Here the CDR3 reads CASKEGGPYNEQFF. CDR3 coding DNA: TGTGCCAGCAAAGAGGGCGGGCCCTACAATGAGCAGTTCTTC.